This TCR beta chain stems from a study of blood T cell repertoires in COVID-19. The overall study: T cells, B-cell-depleted T cells, or PBMCs provided the cDNA or gDNA that served as material.

Trimming took off 8 bases at V and 0 bases at J, with 22 bases between the two ends. CDR3 length: 17 amino acids. CDR1 is ENHRY, CDR2 SYGVKD, per germline. Seattle researchers signed up patients amid active infection and tracked them longitudinally. This table comes from immunoSEQ multiplex PCR, and its TCRdb copy is limited to in-frame clones, with some not included. The data show 270,000 or so clones, almost 90% seen once. The V and J genes are TRBV10-3 and TRBJ2-5, with D tentatively TRBD1 (6 bases). The receptor was isolated from a woman aged 60-75 years with COVID-19, enrolled during active disease. Sequencing was done on a sample of peripheral blood. The CDR3 coding sequence is TGTGCCATCGCGAAGGTTCGGGGACAACCGTACCAAGAGACCCAGTACTTC. This codes for CAIAKVRGQPYQETQYF.